Sequencing of this T cell receptor beta chain was carried out in a study of molecular identifiers for immune sequencing clone quantification. With 4 bases removed from V and 8 bases from J, the gap between germline ends came to 20 bases. The CDR3 is 16 residues long. Germline CDR1 reads SEHNR; CDR2 reads FQNEAQ (reference sequence). MiXCR, applied by TCRdb to the PCR reads, yields one record per CDR3 protein. The data show 400,000 to 600,000 distinct CDR3 sequences, 20% to 25% seen once. The sample was naive CD8+ T cells from blood, with Jurkat cell RNA spiked in. Described subset: FACS-sorted CD8+CD4-CCR7+CD45RA+ naive T cells. The chain uses TRBV7-9 and TRBJ1-4; tentative D call: TRBD1 (5 bases). This clonotype was sampled from a human donor in good health. Some libraries in this study had Jurkat cell RNA spiked in. Written as DNA, the CDR3 is TGTGCCAGCAGCTCATCCTCTGTGCTGGGGGTGGAAAAACTGTTTTTT. This codes for CASSSSSVLGVEKLFF. Supplemented by reference TRBV7-9 and TRBJ1-4, the full variable domain reads DTGVSQNPRHKITKRGQNVTFRCDPISEHNRLYWYRQTLGQGPEFLTYFQNEAQLEKSRLLSDRFSAERPKGSFSTLEIQRTEQGDSAMYLCASSSSSVLGVEKLFFGSGTQLSVL.